The present entry profiles one T cell receptor (beta chain) with its context. The antigen is undetermined. Primers used in a second PCR of about 6 to 11 cycles were a sample-barcoded 5' primer and a J-beta primer mix. Each CDR3 protein gets one entry after TCRdb re-called the 5' RACE reads with MiXCR. The sample lists some 920,000 distinct CDR3 sequences, roughly 51% occurring once. The sample belongs to a study of blood T cells in healthy people across ages. Overall study: About one barcoded beta molecule per two T cells was captured by template switching. Notes on the study in general: While age rose, TCR beta diversity per million T cells dropped in a roughly linear way.

Trimming took 10 bases from V and 10 from J, leaving 23 bases between them. The CDR3 totals 14 residues. Germline CDR1 reads KGHSH; CDR2 reads LQKENI. Investigators took roughly 10 milliliters of peripheral blood from every donor. The TCR originated in a woman aged 60 to 75 in good health. Material: blood. This rearrangement joins TRBV18 to TRBJ1-5; a possible D gene is TRBD1 (6 bases). CDR3 amino acids: CATTAGAGVGPQHF. The CDR3 bases are TGTGCCACAACGGCAGGGGCAGGGGTAGGACCCCAGCATTTT. Full variable domain (remainder filled in from reference TRBV18 and TRBJ1-5): NAGVMQNPRHLVRRRGQEARLRCSPMKGHSHVYWYRQLPEEGLKFMVYLQKENIIDESGMPKERFSAEFPKEGPSILRIQQVVRGDSAAYFCATTAGAGVGPQHFGDGTRLSIL.